This T cell receptor (beta chain) was recorded in a study of siplizumab effects on memory and regulatory T cells. Unstimulated naive, memory, effector memory and TEMRA subsets were subjected to sequencing in a few donor pairs. CDR3 length: 16 residues. The germline CDR1 and CDR2 sequences are MNHNS and SASEGT. The V end was cut by 1 base, the J end by 2 bases, with 13 bases between. The assay looked at some 9.8 x 10^4 TCR templates in each sample. Clones were read by immunoSEQ multiplex PCR, and TCRdb kept only the in-frame ones, dropping some. The top ten hold around 0.25% of the sample, which has about 40,000 clones, 89% seen once.

This receptor was identified in a human donor in good health. V gene TRBV6-1 combines with J gene TRBJ2-3, with a possible D match to TRBD2 (6 bases). The source material was naive CD4+ T cells sorted from blood. In DNA, the CDR3 is TGTGCCAGCAGTGAAGGGGCTAGCGCTTACACAGATACGCAGTATTTT. This sequence encodes CASSEGASAYTDTQYF.